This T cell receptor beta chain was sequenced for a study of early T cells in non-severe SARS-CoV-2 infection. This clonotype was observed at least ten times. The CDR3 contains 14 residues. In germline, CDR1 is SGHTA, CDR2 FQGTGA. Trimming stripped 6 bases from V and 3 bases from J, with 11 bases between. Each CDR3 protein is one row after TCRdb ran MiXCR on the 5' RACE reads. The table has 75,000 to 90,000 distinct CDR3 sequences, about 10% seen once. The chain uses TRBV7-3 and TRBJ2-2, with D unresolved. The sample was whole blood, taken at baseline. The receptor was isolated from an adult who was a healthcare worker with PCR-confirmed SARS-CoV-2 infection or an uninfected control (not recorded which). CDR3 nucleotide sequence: TGTGCCAGCAGTTCTACGATGGACACCGGGGAGCTGTTTTTT. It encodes CASSSTMDTGELFF.